These 23 T cell receptor beta chains were all obtained from the same sample, sequenced in a study of CD8+ T cells in alopecia areata. Sequencing relied on a cDNA template that was reverse transcribed from extracted RNA. TCRdb's copy holds only in-frame clones and misses some; the assay was immunoSEQ multiplex PCR. The sample shows 7,500 to 10,000 clones, none of them appearing just once. Cell sorting was performed on pooled cutaneous lymph node cells with CD4, CD8alpha, NKG2D, NKG2ACE and other markers. The sequenced material came from CD8+ T cells sorted from a lymph node. The receptors shown here come from a C3H/HeJ mouse with alopecia areata. The MHC haplotype of this mouse line is H2-k.

This clone has at least ten counts. Gene names are the mouse ones. Read sequence stops 4 residues before the CDR3 end, and the germline J gene provides the missing end. J is TRBJ2-2 and V is TRBV13-3; a weak D match, TRBD1 (6 bases). V lost 1 base and J 2 bases, leaving 15 bases between the germline ends. The CDR3 has 17 amino acids. Looked up from germline, CDR1 is NNHDY and CDR2 is SYVADS. The CDR3 sequence: CASSDSRGEGNTGQLYF. CDR3 bases read: TGTGCCAGCAGTGATAGCAGGGGAGAGGGGAACACCGGG.

This clone is medium-sized by share. The gene symbols are mouse symbols. The CDR3 bases that were read are TGTGCCAGCAGTGACGACTGGGGGGGGCTTAGTGCAGAA. Translated, it gives CASSDDWGGLSAE. The whole CDR3 is CASSDDWGGLSAETLYF. This rearrangement joins TRBV13-1 to TRBJ2-3; 11 bases are a match to TRBD2. The read finishes 4 residues shy of the CDR3 end, and the germline J gene is used to complete it. The CDR3 loop spans 17 amino acids. Germline V gives CDR1 NSHNY, CDR2 SYGAGN. V lost 2 bases and J lost 0; bases outside the gene matches: 5.

This clone was found many times. The listed genes are named as in mouse. The DNA ends 4 residues before the CDR3 does, and the rest of the CDR3 is filled in from the germline J gene. This sequence joins TRBV13-3 and TRBJ1-1, with TRBD1 identical over 7 bases. Looked up from germline, CDR1 is NNHDY and CDR2 is SYVADS. This CDR3 spans 14 amino acids. With V trimmed by 4 bases and J by 1 base, 4 bases remained unmatched. The CDR3 loop reads CASSPDRVNTEVFF. The sequenced CDR3 bases are TGTGCCAGCAGTCCTGACAGGGTAAACACA.

This clone is labeled medium-sized. Germline and genes here are mouse. The missing CDR3 end, 4 residues past where the read stops, is filled in from the germline J gene. The chain combines TRBV13-3 with TRBJ2-1; the match to TRBD1 covers 7 bases. The CDR3 runs 15 residues. V shed 1 base, J shed 1 base, and the junction held 2 bases outside the gene matches. Germline CDR1 and CDR2: NNHDY and SYVADS. Incomplete CDR3 DNA: TGTGCCAGCAGTGATCCGGGACAGAACTATGCT. Amino acid sequence: CASSDPGQNYA. The entire CDR3 sequence reads CASSDPGQNYAEQFF.

This clone has at least ten counts. Gene names denote mouse genes. Read coverage stops 4 residues before the CDR3 terminus; the germline J gene supplies the remainder. The V gene is TRBV13-2, the J gene TRBJ2-3; TRBD1 matches 9 bases. The CDR3 sequence is 16 residues long. With 0 bases clipped from V and 1 base from J, the junction kept 3 bases outside the gene matches. In germline, CDR1 is NNHNN, CDR2 SYGAGS (reference sequence). The CDR3 here is CASGDETGGRAETLYF. The CDR3 bases that were read are TGTGCCAGCGGTGATGAGACAGGGGGTCGTGCAGAA.

This clone was counted ten times or more. Each gene name is a mouse one. Read coverage stops 3 residues before the CDR3 terminus; the germline J gene supplies the remainder. The gene calls are TRBV29 and TRBJ1-6, with TRBD1 matching 7 bases. TRBJ1-6 is an ORF, with its function uncertain. V was clipped by 5 bases and J by 3 bases; unmatched bases: 4. The CDR3 totals 15 residues. Germline assignment: CDR1 MSHET and CDR2 SYDVDS. CDR3 amino acids: CASSPQGGYNSPLYF. CDR3 bases read: TGTGCTAGCAGTCCCCAGGGGGGCTATAATTCGCCC.

This clone was observed many times. Gene names follow the mouse nomenclature. CDR3 sequence: CASGGGLGGRAETLYF. CDR3 DNA (partial): TGTGCCAGCGGTGGGGGACTGGGGGGGCGTGCAGAA. The chain uses TRBV13-2 and TRBJ2-3; 14 nucleotides line up with TRBD2. The CDR3 end falls 4 residues outside the read, so it is completed with the germline J gene. The germline V gene has CDR1 NNHNN and CDR2 SYGAGS (reference sequence). The length of the CDR3 is 16 residues. V shed 3 bases and J 1 base; nucleotides not matched to a gene: 1.

This clone was seen ten or more times. Gene names follow the mouse nomenclature. Partial CDR3 DNA: TGTGCCTGGAGCCCATCTGGGGGCTACTATGCT. Its translation: CAWSPSGGYYA. The full CDR3 protein is CAWSPSGGYYAEQFF. This chain links TRBV31 with TRBJ2-1, with D possibly matching TRBD2 (7 bases). Sequencing ends 4 residues short of the CDR3 end; the germline J gene provides the rest. CDR3 size: 15 residues. The germline CDR1 and CDR2 sequences are GKSSPN and SITVG. Trimming pared 3 bases from V and 2 bases from J, leaving 14 bases between.

Comment on this clone: Mouse gene names and germline throughout. The sequenced part of the CDR3 DNA is TGCACCTGCAGTGCAGACTGGGGGAGCCAAGAC. Translation: CTCSADWGSQD. The entire CDR3 reads CTCSADWGSQDTQYF. V and J are TRBV1 and TRBJ2-5, with 7 bases aligning to TRBD2. The read ends 4 residues shy of where the CDR3 ends; the end is completed using the germline J gene. V lost 0 bases to trimming and J lost 2 bases; unmatched junction nucleotides: 2. CDR1 and CDR2 from the germline V gene are NSQYPW and LRSPGD (reference sequence). The CDR3 has 15 amino acids.

There are a few counts of this clone. Gene names and germline match the mouse. The read falls 4 residues short of the CDR3 end, and the missing part is taken from the germline J gene. The V call is TRBV13-2, the J call TRBJ2-5; 9 positions agree with TRBD1. The CDR3 contains 14 residues. Per germline, CDR1 NNHNN and CDR2 SYGAGS (reference sequence). The ends lost 3 bases at V and 1 base at J; junction bases unmatched: 0. CDR3 DNA, as far as it was read: TGTGCCAGCGGTGGGACAGGGGACCAAGAC. Translating it yields CASGGTGDQD. In full, the CDR3 reads CASGGTGDQDTQYF.

This clone was seen ten or more times. Gene names are the mouse ones. The sequenced fragment ends 4 residues before the CDR3 boundary, so the rest is inferred from the germline J gene. The chain recombines TRBV1 with TRBJ1-1; 10 nucleotides match TRBD1. The V and J ends lost 6 bases and 4 bases, in that order; junction bases with no gene match: 5. The CDR3 contains 14 residues. Germline V CDR1 and CDR2: NSQYPW, LRSPGD (reference sequence). The CDR3 spells CTCRPGQGFTEVFF. The covered CDR3 bases are TGCACCTGCAGACCGGGACAGGGGTTCACA.

This clone was recorded at least ten times. Gene labels here are mouse ones. The sequenced fragment ends 4 residues before the CDR3 boundary, so the rest is inferred from the germline J gene. The chain carries TRBV13-3 and TRBJ2-5; 8 bases fit TRBD2. The germline V gene encodes CDR1 NNHDY and CDR2 SYVADS. The CDR3 totals 13 residues. CDR3 DNA (partial): TGTGCCAGCAGTGAGGGGGGGCGAGAC. It translates to CASSEGGRD. The CDR3, in full, reads CASSEGGRDTQYF. The variable domain in full, with the rest retrieved from reference TRBV13-3 and TRBJ2-5, is EAAVTQSPRSKVAVTGGKVTLSCHQTNNHDYMYWYRQDTGHGLRLIHYSYVADSTEKGDIPDGYKASRPSQENFSLILELASLSQTAVYFCASSEGGRDTQYFGPGTRLLVL.

This clone is medium-sized (0.01 to 0.1%) in the sample. Gene and germline names: mouse. The CDR3 end lies 4 residues beyond the end of the read and is filled in from the germline J gene. The V call is TRBV13-3, the J call TRBJ2-3; TRBD1 matches at 9 bases. This CDR3 contains 15 residues. Germline loops: CDR1 NNHDY, CDR2 SYVADS. The CDR3 is CASSDPGTGIETLYF. Incomplete CDR3 DNA: TGTGCCAGCAGTGATCCCGGGACAGGGATAGAA.

This clone is categorized as medium-sized. At one of its ends the junction is not consistent with the germline gene, which may arise from a read error. The gene symbols are mouse symbols. The read falls 4 residues short of the CDR3 end, and the missing part is taken from the germline J gene. The V call is TRBV13-1, the J call TRBJ2-3; the match to TRBD2 covers 9 bases. There are 14 residues in the CDR3. Germline CDR1 reads NSHNY; CDR2 reads SYGAGN. CDR3 in amino acids: CASRDGTGAETLYF. The sequenced CDR3 bases are TGTGCCAGCAGGGATGGGACTGGGGCAGAA.

As to this clone: A much more abundant neighbour one base away suggests this may be a read error. Gene names refer to mouse genes. The sequenced fragment ends 4 residues before the CDR3 boundary, so the rest is inferred from the germline J gene. This chain joins TRBV13-1 and TRBJ2-2; D gene unclear. V was cut by 5 bases and J by 5 bases, with 7 bases left in between. This CDR3 contains 12 residues. In germline, CDR1 is NSHNY, CDR2 SYGAGN. CDR3 amino acids: CASREGTGQLYF. Incomplete CDR3 DNA: TGTGCCAGCAGGGAAGGGACCGGG.

This clone has at least ten counts. The germline and genes are mouse ones. The read ends 4 residues shy of where the CDR3 ends; the end is completed using the germline J gene. This chain links TRBV29 with TRBJ2-3; 8 bases fit TRBD1. V lost 5 bases and J lost 3; bases outside the gene matches: 10. The CDR3 runs to 16 residues. Germline lookup yields CDR1 MSHET and CDR2 SYDVDS. CDR3 protein: CASSLLQGARAETLYF. CDR3 bases read: TGTGCTAGCAGTCTTCTGCAGGGGGCGCGCGCAGAA.

This clone was seen at least ten times. Each gene name is a mouse one. The read stops 4 residues short of the end of the CDR3; the missing end is completed from the germline J gene. The chain couples TRBV13-1 to TRBJ2-5, with D tentatively TRBD2 (7 bases). Germline V gives CDR1 NSHNY, CDR2 SYGAGN. The CDR3 is 15 residues long. CDR3 bases read: TGTGCCAGCAGTGGGGCTGGGGGACAAAGAGAC. This gives the protein CASSGAGGQRD. The entire CDR3 reads CASSGAGGQRDTQYF.

This clone is medium-sized within its sample. Mouse gene names and germline throughout. The CDR3 extends 4 residues past the end of the read, so its final part is completed from the germline J gene. The chain combines TRBV1 with TRBJ2-1; possibly TRBD1 for D (6 bases). V dropped 3 bases and J dropped 5 bases, with 8 bases sitting between them. Germline V gene lookup returns CDR1 NSQYPW and CDR2 LRSPGD (reference sequence). The CDR3 totals 13 residues. The part of the CDR3 DNA that was read is TGCACCTGCAGTGCCGGGACAAATGCT. As protein: CTCSAGTNA. In full, the CDR3 is CTCSAGTNAEQFF. The variable domain in full, completed from reference TRBV1 and TRBJ2-1, reads VTLLEQNPRWRLVPRGQAVNLRCILKNSQYPWMSWYQQDLQKQLQWLFTLRSPGDKEVKSLPGADYLATRVTDTELRLQVANMSQGRTLYCTCSAGTNAEQFFGPGTRLTVL.

This clone was picked up many times. Mouse gene names and germline throughout. The read stops 4 residues short of the end of the CDR3; the missing end is completed from the germline J gene. The chain has TRBV31 and TRBJ1-2, with 9 nucleotides matching TRBD1. The length of the CDR3 is 14 residues. Germline V CDR1 and CDR2: GKSSPN, SITVG. V trimming: 1 base; J trimming: 3 bases; junction bases outside the gene matches: 3. CDR3 sequence reads: CAWSPDRGDSDYTF. The CDR3 DNA, read in part, is TGTGCCTGGAGTCCGGACAGGGGTGACTCC.

Within the sample, this clone is medium-sized. Mouse germline and gene names are used. Sequencing ends 4 residues short of the CDR3 end; the germline J gene provides the rest. The rearrangement joins TRBV17 to TRBJ2-5, with 12 bases aligning to TRBD2. This CDR3 contains 14 residues. CDR1 is MNHDT, CDR2 YYDKIL, per germline. The sequenced CDR3 bases are TGTGCTAGCAGTCGGGACTGGGGGGAAGAC. Its protein is CASSRDWGED. In full, the CDR3 reads CASSRDWGEDTQYF.

This clone was counted ten times or more. Germline and genes: mouse. The read stops 4 residues short of the end of the CDR3; the missing end is completed from the germline J gene. V is TRBV13-3 and J is TRBJ2-1, with 8 bases matching TRBD2. Germline CDR1 and CDR2: NNHDY and SYVADS. J was trimmed by 3 bases and V by 7 bases; bases with no gene match: 6. The CDR3 runs to 14 residues. The covered CDR3 bases are TGTGCCAGCCTCTCCACTGGGGGCTATGCT. Its protein product is CASLSTGGYA. The whole CDR3 protein is CASLSTGGYAEQFF.

This clone has just a few counts. Gene names refer to mouse genes. Coverage ceases 4 residues before the CDR3 finishes, and the germline J gene fills in the end. The chain links TRBV29 to TRBJ2-7; 10 nucleotides line up with TRBD1. Germline-derived CDR1 and CDR2 are MSHET and SYDVDS. This CDR3 has 15 residues. The part of the CDR3 DNA that was read is TGTGCTAGCAGTCACCCTCGCGGGACAGGGGAT. The encoded protein is CASSHPRGTGD. The entire CDR3 protein reads CASSHPRGTGDEQYF.

This clone was observed at least ten times. Gene names are the mouse ones. The read ends 3 residues early relative to the CDR3; the germline J gene fills the gap. This sequence joins TRBV19 and TRBJ1-6; a weak D match, TRBD1 (6 bases). TRBJ1-6 is labeled an ORF, and its function is uncertain. Germline values: CDR1 FNHDT, CDR2 SITEND (reference sequence). Trimming took off 4 bases at V and 7 bases at J, with 9 bases between the two ends. CDR3 length: 13 amino acids. Incomplete CDR3 DNA: TGTGCCAGCAGTCCGGGACAAAATTCGCCC. Its translation is CASSPGQNSP. The whole CDR3 protein reads CASSPGQNSPLYF.